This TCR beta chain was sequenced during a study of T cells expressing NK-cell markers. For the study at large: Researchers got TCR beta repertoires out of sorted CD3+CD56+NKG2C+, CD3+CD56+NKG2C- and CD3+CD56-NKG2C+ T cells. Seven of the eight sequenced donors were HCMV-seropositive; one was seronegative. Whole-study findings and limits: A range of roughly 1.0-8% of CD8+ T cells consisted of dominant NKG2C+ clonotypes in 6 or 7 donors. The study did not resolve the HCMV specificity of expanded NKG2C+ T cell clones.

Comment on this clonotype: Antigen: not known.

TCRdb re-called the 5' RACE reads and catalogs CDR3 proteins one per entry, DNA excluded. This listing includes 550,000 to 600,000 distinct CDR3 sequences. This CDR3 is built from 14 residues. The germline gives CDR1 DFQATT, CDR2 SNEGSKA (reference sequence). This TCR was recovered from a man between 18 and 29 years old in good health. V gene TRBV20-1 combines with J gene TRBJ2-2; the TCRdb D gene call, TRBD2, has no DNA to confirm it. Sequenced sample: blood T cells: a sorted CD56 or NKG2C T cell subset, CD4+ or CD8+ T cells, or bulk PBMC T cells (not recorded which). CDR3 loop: CSASPAGRDGELFF.